This T cell receptor (beta chain) was captured in a study of CD8 T cells in Susac syndrome. Study overall: The Susac syndrome patients were therapy-naive, on corticosteroids, or on intravenous immunoglobulin alone at blood draw.

Random-hexamer reverse transcription was applied to about 0.5 to 1 ug RNA. A single record per CDR3 protein comes from TCRdb applying MiXCR to the immunoSEQ multiplex PCR reads. The profile shows approximately 190,000 distinct CDR3 sequences, about 94% of them singletons. Germline assignment: CDR1 SGHTA and CDR2 FQGNSA. V was pared by 3 bases and J by 4 bases, with 7 bases between. CDR3 length: 13 residues. The sequence was collected from a human donor with Susac syndrome. The V gene is TRBV7-2, the J gene TRBJ2-1, with unresolved D. Sequenced: CD4+ T cells from PBMCs. Here the CDR3 DNA reads TGTGCCAGCAGCTTCTCCAATTACAATGAGCAGTTCTTC. Its protein product is CASSFSNYNEQFF. The variable domain in full, with the rest retrieved from reference TRBV7-2 and TRBJ2-1, is GAGVSQSPSNKVTEKGKDVELRCDPISGHTALYWYRQSLGQGLEFLIYFQGNSAPDKSGLPSDRFSAERTGGSVSTLTIQRTQQEDSAVYLCASSFSNYNEQFFGPGTRLTVL.